This T cell receptor (beta chain) was captured in a study of blood T cell repertoires in COVID-19. Study information: Both acute and convalescent COVID-19 samples were obtained from the United States, Italy and Spain. PBMCs, B-cell-depleted T cells, or T cells provided the cDNA or gDNA that made up the material.

This clone turned up a few times. The CDR3 is 12 amino acids. In germline, CDR1 is MDHEN, CDR2 SYDVKM. The V end lost 7 bases, the J end lost 6 bases, and 10 bases lay between the germline ends. Recruited during active infection, patients (from Seattle) were subsequently followed longitudinally. Original analysis: Estimation of nucleated cell counts relied on the amplification of reference gene primers. Clones were read by immunoSEQ multiplex PCR, and TCRdb kept only the in-frame ones, dropping some. V, J and clone size are those of that table, while D and trimming were read from the DNA. The sample comprises roughly 340,000 clones, 89% of which are singletons, and under 4% rests with the top ten.

The sequencing sample was made of peripheral blood. This clonotype was obtained from a woman under 40 with COVID-19, enrolled during active disease. This chain connects TRBV28 to TRBJ1-5; D call uncertain. The CDR3 loop reads CASNFVSQPQHF. CDR3 coding DNA: TGTGCCAGCAACTTTGTGAGTCAGCCCCAGCATTTT.